These 14 T cell receptor beta chains came from one sample sequenced in a study of blood T cells in healthy people across ages. Through a sample-barcoded 5' primer and a J-beta primer mix, a second PCR was run for roughly 7 to 11 cycles. One entry per CDR3 protein results from TCRdb running MiXCR on the 5' RACE reads. This sample has roughly 650,000 distinct CDR3 sequences; around 32% occur once, and the top ten carry 15%. The sequencing input was blood. Every receptor here comes from a woman older than 75 in good health.

Of note for this clonotype: This may come from a read error, since a much larger clone is one base off. The J gene is TRBJ2-7, the V gene TRBV3-1, with D unclear. This CDR3 is 14 amino acids long. Germline values: CDR1 LGHDT, CDR2 YNNKEL (reference sequence). The CDR3 protein is CTSSQDTTTYEQYF. The CDR3 nucleotides are TGTACCAGCAGCCAAGATACTACGACCTACGAGCAGTACTTC.

The sample holds many counts of this clonotype. The chain links TRBV10-3 to TRBJ2-2; possible D gene TRBD2, 5 bases. The CDR3 totals 16 residues. Trimming cost V 2 bases and J 2 bases, with 12 bases left between them. Germline CDR1 is ENHRY and CDR2 is SYGVKD. CDR3 loop: CAISETGNLNTGELFF. The CDR3, as DNA: TGTGCCATCAGTGAGACGGGGAACTTAAACACCGGGGAGCTGTTTTTT.

This chain links TRBV6-5 with TRBJ1-1; D not certain. Between the trimmed V and J ends, which lost 0 bases and 5 bases, there was a span of 10 bases. The CDR3 is made up of 14 amino acids. Per the germline V gene, CDR1 is MNHEY and CDR2 is SVGAGI. The CDR3 spells CASSYSIRRTEAFF. DNA for the CDR3: TGTGCCAGCAGTTACTCGATTAGGAGAACTGAAGCTTTCTTT.

The V and J genes are TRBV6-2 or TRBV6-3 and TRBJ2-6; D is undetermined. Germline V gene sequence: CDR1 MNHEY, CDR2 SVGEGT. This CDR3 has 15 residues. Trimming left V 5 bases short and J 2 bases short, with 10 bases between. The CDR3 loop is CASSPHGAGANVLTF. The DNA of the CDR3 is TGTGCCAGCAGTCCCCATGGGGCTGGGGCCAACGTCCTGACTTTC.

This clonotype was seen more than once but under ten times. The rearrangement links TRBV6-2 or TRBV6-3 to TRBJ1-1; 7 bases fit TRBD1. The trim removed 2 bases at V and 0 bases at J, leaving 6 bases unmatched. The V gene's germline CDR1 is MNHEY and CDR2 SVGEGT. The CDR3 spans 16 residues. CDR3 amino acids: CASSYRPGGMNTEAFF. As DNA, the CDR3 is TGTGCCAGCAGTTACCGGCCAGGGGGTATGAACACTGAAGCTTTCTTT.

The CDR3 DNA reads as TGCGCCAGCAGCCAAGATGGGCAGCACACAGATACGCAGTATTTT. The encoded protein is CASSQDGQHTDTQYF. This chain uses TRBV4-3 with TRBJ2-3, with unresolved D. CDR3 length equals 15 residues. CDR1 is LGHNA, CDR2 YSLEER, per germline. Trimming took 0 bases from V and 2 from J, leaving 9 bases between them.

This clonotype is a singleton in its sample. It may be a read error: a sequence one base away is much more abundant. The CDR3 end shows no conserved phenylalanine or tryptophan, and so a read error is likely. The V gene is TRBV20-1, the J gene TRBJ2-1; D may be TRBD1 or TRBD2 (7 bases each). Trimming pared 6 bases from V and 3 bases from J, leaving 15 bases between. Germline values: CDR1 DFQATT, CDR2 SNEGSKA (reference sequence). This CDR3 is built from 14 residues. CDR3 amino acids: CSAMTGRGYNEQFL. CDR3 DNA sequence: TGCAGTGCCATGACAGGGAGGGGCTACAATGAGCAGTTCCTC.

This clonotype was recorded at least ten times. The V call is TRBV5-1, the J call TRBJ1-1, with D possibly matching TRBD1 (5 bases). Trimming removed 2 bases at V and 1 base at J, with 9 bases between. The CDR3 has 14 amino acids. The germline V gene encodes CDR1 SGHRS and CDR2 YFSETQ. CDR3 region: CASSLLTGNTEAFF. CDR3 sequence (DNA): TGCGCCAGCAGCTTACTTACAGGGAACACTGAAGCTTTCTTT.

The chain joins TRBV2 to TRBJ1-1; D ambiguous. The length of the CDR3 is 14 residues. Trimming removed 5 bases at V and 1 base at J, with 11 bases between. Germline CDR1 reads SNHLY; CDR2 reads FYNNEI. The CDR3 reads CASSLGLENTEAFF. CDR3 bases: TGTGCCAGCAGTTTAGGACTCGAGAACACTGAAGCTTTCTTT.

This clonotype was seen repeatedly, ten times or more. The J gene is TRBJ2-1, the V gene TRBV7-6, with D perhaps matching TRBD2 (6 bases). The CDR3 runs to 18 residues. V was cut by 2 bases and J by 7 bases, with 24 bases left in between. The germline V gene has CDR1 SGHVS and CDR2 FNYEAQ. CDR3 coding DNA: TGTGCCAGCAGCTTAATCACCGGCGGGGACTGGCCTGGAAATGAGCAGTTCTTC. This sequence encodes CASSLITGGDWPGNEQFF.

This clonotype was recorded at least ten times. The chain couples TRBV5-1 to TRBJ2-7; 7 bases are shared with TRBD1. This CDR3 is 15 amino acids long. Germline V lookup: CDR1 SGHRS, CDR2 YFSETQ. The trim removed 0 bases at V and 4 bases at J, leaving 7 bases unmatched. CDR3 region: CASSLAWDRSYEQYF. The CDR3 region has the DNA TGCGCCAGCAGCTTGGCCTGGGACAGAAGTTACGAGCAGTACTTC.

This clonotype was seen at least ten times. The J gene is TRBJ2-3, the V gene TRBV7-2, with 9 nucleotides matching TRBD2. Germline V gene lookup returns CDR1 SGHTA and CDR2 FQGNSA. The J segment lost 5 bases and the V segment lost 6 bases, leaving 9 bases of the junction unmatched. The CDR3 runs to 15 residues. Here the CDR3 DNA reads TGTGCCAGCAGTCCTAGCGGGGTCGGGTTAGATACGCAGTATTTT. Translating it yields CASSPSGVGLDTQYF. Variable domain in full (rest from reference TRBV7-2 and TRBJ2-3): GAGVSQSPSNKVTEKGKDVELRCDPISGHTALYWYRQSLGQGLEFLIYFQGNSAPDKSGLPSDRFSAERTGGSVSTLTIQRTQQEDSAVYLCASSPSGVGLDTQYFGPGTRLTVL.

The sample holds many counts of this clonotype. Being one base from a much bigger clone, this may be a read error. This rearrangement joins TRBV7-9 to TRBJ2-5, with D uncertain. Trimming took 1 base from V and 1 from J, leaving 10 bases between them. This CDR3 region has 15 residues. Germline lookup yields CDR1 SEHNR and CDR2 FQNEAQ (reference sequence). The CDR3 DNA reads as TGTGCCAGCAGCTTAGGGTTCGATTCCCAAGAGACCCAGTACTTC. This gives the protein CASSLGFDSQETQYF.

There are many counts of this clonotype. This chain joins TRBV12-3 or TRBV12-4 and TRBJ2-4; 8 positions match TRBD1. The V and J ends lost 6 bases and 0 bases, in that order; junction bases with no gene match: 7. The CDR3 sequence is 16 residues long. CDR3 sequence reads: CASSRTGMIAKNIQYF. The DNA of the CDR3 is TGTGCCAGCAGCAGGACAGGGATGATAGCCAAAAACATTCAGTACTTC.